This TCR beta chain is from a study of control samples from healthy donors and cancer patients. Method: immunoSEQ multiplex PCR; TCRdb's copy keeps in-frame clones and lacks some. Of under 200,000 clones detected, roughly 90% appear once; the ten largest clones hold 0.68%. V gave up 4 bases and J gave up 4 bases; unmatched junction bases: 16. CDR1 and CDR2 from the germline V gene are LGHNA and YNFKEQ. The CDR3 is made up of 18 amino acids. The source is a woman aged 30 to 39 in good health. The rearrangement uses TRBV4-2 and TRBJ2-1; 7 positions match TRBD1. Sequenced sample: blood. CDR3 DNA sequence: TGTGCCAGCAGCCTTCAACACAATCCGGGACAGATATACAATGAGCAGTTCTTC. It codes for CASSLQHNPGQIYNEQFF.